One sample yielded the 3 T cell receptor beta chains listed below, sequenced in a study of cytomegalovirus exposure and HLA in healthy donors. Primers: 60 Vbeta forward and 13 Jbeta reverse. Sequencing was performed with immunoSEQ multiplex PCR; in TCRdb, only in-frame clones are kept and a portion is missing. The data show 150,000 to 200,000 clones, roughly 78% seen once. The sequenced sample was PBMCs. These receptors all come from a woman between 45 and 65 years old in good health and CMV-seropositive.

This clone was recorded once. The genes are TRBV14 and TRBJ1-6, with a possible D match to TRBD1 (5 bases). The CDR3 consists of 15 residues. Germline loops: CDR1 SGHDN, CDR2 FVKESK. V was trimmed by 4 bases and J by 6 bases, leaving 13 bases between them. The CDR3 coding sequence is TGTGCCAGCAGCCTGGGAGGGGCTCGTAATTCACCCCTCCACTTT. The encoded protein is CASSLGGARNSPLHF.

The chain is built from TRBV11-2 and TRBJ2-6, with D possibly being TRBD2 (6 bases). Germline CDR1 SGHAT, CDR2 FQNNGV. The CDR3 is 19 residues long. Trimming took off 2 bases at V and 4 bases at J, with 21 bases between the two ends. The CDR3 spells CASSLLFGRGIWGANVLTF. For the CDR3, the DNA is TGTGCCAGCAGCTTACTGTTTGGACGGGGGATCTGGGGGGCCAACGTCCTGACTTTC.

This clone has just a few counts. The genes are TRBV2 and TRBJ1-4; D unclear. The length of the CDR3 is 11 residues. The ends were cut back, 4 bases at V and 12 bases at J, with 9 bases in the middle. Germline V gene sequence: CDR1 SNHLY, CDR2 FYNNEI. CDR3 protein: CASSVREELFF. In DNA form, the CDR3 reads TGTGCCAGCAGTGTACGCGAGGAACTGTTTTTT.